This T cell receptor beta chain was sequenced for a study of T cell changes during pregnancy in multiple sclerosis. Libraries were prepared by immunoSEQ multiplex PCR; TCRdb keeps only in-frame clonotypes and omits some of them. The table has 40,000 or so clones, 90% seen once; the top ten hold about a tenth. With V trimmed by 5 bases and J by 3 bases, 13 bases remained unmatched. This CDR3 region has 19 residues. Germline lookup yields CDR1 PRHDT and CDR2 FYEKMQ (reference sequence). Sequences were derived from CD8+ T cells from peripheral blood mononuclear cells, sampled in the first trimester of pregnancy. The sequence derives from a female donor with multiple sclerosis, enrolled in a pregnancy study. The rearrangement joins TRBV13 to TRBJ2-1; TRBD2 aligns across 13 bases. The CDR3 here is CASSPLLAGGPGDYNEQFF. The CDR3 DNA is TGTGCCAGCAGCCCCCTACTAGCGGGGGGGCCGGGGGACTACAATGAGCAGTTCTTC.